The 14 T cell receptor beta chains in this list originate from one sample, sequenced in a study of blood T cells in healthy people across ages (dated by TCRdb to about 2015). The library was produced with 5' RACE. Sequencer: Illumina HiSeq 2500. A second PCR of about 7 to 12 cycles was run with a J-beta primer mix and a sample-barcoded 5' primer. The public reads were quality trimmed at Q25 with fastp and then assembled into clones with MiXCR by TCRdb, keeping productive beta chains. Rows are combined by CDR3 protein, so each entry shows the most common genes and DNA. For this sample there are roughly 1,800,000 distinct CDR3 sequences; about 50% appear just once. The biggest ten clones account for less than 2.5% of the sample. Sequences were obtained from blood. Source of these receptors: a woman between 35 and 50 years old in good health.

This rearrangement joins TRBV7-9 to TRBJ2-7; 9 nucleotides line up with TRBD1. The V gene end was trimmed by 4 bases and the J gene end by 6 bases; junction bases not matched to a gene: 7. Looked up from germline, CDR1 is SEHNR and CDR2 is FQNEAQ (reference sequence). The CDR3 has 14 amino acids. The CDR3 loop reads CASSCWTGVGEQYF. CDR3 sequence (DNA): TGTGCCAGCAGCTGCTGGACAGGGGTCGGCGAGCAGTACTTC. Drawing the rest from reference TRBV7-9 and TRBJ2-7, the complete variable domain is DTGVSQNPRHKITKRGQNVTFRCDPISEHNRLYWYRQTLGQGPEFLTYFQNEAQLEKSRLLSDRFSAERPKGSFSTLEIQRTEQGDSAMYLCASSCWTGVGEQYFGPGTRLTVT.

This chain links TRBV7-9 with TRBJ2-3; 8 bases are a match to TRBD1. The J segment lost 4 bases and the V segment lost 4 bases, leaving 10 bases of the junction unmatched. This CDR3 contains 16 residues. Looked up from germline, CDR1 is SEHNR and CDR2 is FQNEAQ (reference sequence). The DNA for the CDR3 is TGTGCCAGCAGCTCCCGGACAGGGAAGAGAGCAGATACGCAGTATTTT. Amino acids: CASSSRTGKRADTQYF.

This chain connects TRBV29-1 to TRBJ1-1, with a tentative D call TRBD1 (6 bases). The CDR3 has 14 amino acids. With 4 bases removed from V and 4 bases from J, the gap between germline ends came to 16 bases. Germline V CDR1 and CDR2: SQVTM, ANQGSEA. In DNA, the CDR3 is TGCAGCGTTGCTTCGTCGTTGACAGGCACTGAAGCTTTCTTT. Protein sequence: CSVASSLTGTEAFF.

CDR3 loop: CAISREQGGHTEAFF. The CDR3 DNA reads as TGTGCCATCAGTAGGGAACAGGGGGGGCACACTGAAGCTTTCTTT. This chain links TRBV10-3 with TRBJ1-1; 8 nucleotides align to TRBD1. The CDR3 is 15 amino acids. The germline V gene encodes CDR1 ENHRY and CDR2 SYGVKD. V shed 5 bases and J 3 bases; nucleotides not matched to a gene: 8.

The chain has TRBV20-1 and TRBJ2-3, with TRBD2 matching over 11 bases. The CDR3 is 16 residues long. Germline CDR1 reads DFQATT; CDR2 reads SNEGSKA (reference sequence). J lost 2 bases, V lost 5 bases, and 9 bases had no gene match. The CDR3 region has the DNA TGCAGTGCTCCTCAGACTAGCGGGGTGTACACAGATACGCAGTATTTT. The encoded protein is CSAPQTSGVYTDTQYF.

The chain is built from TRBV2 and TRBJ1-2; no firm D call. Germline V lookup: CDR1 SNHLY, CDR2 FYNNEI. The CDR3 is 13 residues long. V shed 4 bases and J shed 2 bases, with 8 bases lying between them. The CDR3, as DNA: TGTGCCAGCAGTGTTTTGGGAAACTATGGCTACACCTTC. Encoded protein: CASSVLGNYGYTF.

This sequence joins TRBV10-1 and TRBJ2-1, with D perhaps given as TRBD1 or TRBD2 (5 bases each). From germline, CDR1 is WNHNN and CDR2 SYGVQD (reference sequence). The CDR3 is 15 residues long. V dropped 3 bases and J dropped 6 bases, with 15 bases sitting between them. The CDR3 DNA reads as TGCGCCAGCAGTGATGTGGGGGTTTTAGGCAATGAGCAGTTCTTC. Residues: CASSDVGVLGNEQFF.

Points on this clonotype: Germline is not matched at one junction end, which may reflect a read error. The rearrangement joins TRBV28 to TRBJ1-2; D is ambiguous. The CDR3 covers 15 residues. Germline lookup yields CDR1 MDHEN and CDR2 SYDVKM. CDR3 DNA sequence: TGTGTCAGCAGTTTCACACGGGCAGCCAACTATGGCTACACCTTC. Its translation: CVSSFTRAANYGYTF.

J is TRBJ1-2 and V is TRBV11-1; D might be TRBD1 (5 bases). The germline gives CDR1 SGHAT, CDR2 FQDESV (reference sequence). V lost 5 bases and J 8 bases, leaving 15 bases between the germline ends. The CDR3 contains 13 residues. The CDR3, as DNA: TGTGCCAGCAGCCAGGGACCGGCTCAGGGCTACACCTTC. Its protein is CASSQGPAQGYTF.

Only one count was recorded for this clonotype. CDR3 amino acids: CASSKTTGTGIYEQYF. CDR3 DNA sequence: TGTGCCAGCAGCAAGACCACCGGGACAGGAATCTACGAGCAGTACTTC. The chain carries TRBV11-1 and TRBJ2-7, with TRBD1 identical over 8 bases. The CDR3 consists of 16 residues. V was clipped by 5 bases and J by 3 bases; unmatched bases: 12. Per germline, CDR1 SGHAT and CDR2 FQDESV (reference sequence).

This clonotype occurred once. The rearrangement joins TRBV11-2 to TRBJ1-6; D ambiguous. The germline V gene has CDR1 SGHAT and CDR2 FQNNGV. The CDR3 extends over 20 amino acids. V was pared by 1 base and J by 0 bases, with 19 bases between. The chain's CDR3 is CASSLGSEGWVPSYNSPLHF. The CDR3 coding sequence is TGTGCCAGCAGCTTAGGCTCCGAGGGCTGGGTGCCCTCCTATAATTCACCCCTCCACTTT.

This clonotype was seen once. The genes are TRBV6-2 or TRBV6-3 and TRBJ2-5, with 11 bases that match TRBD2. Germline V CDR1 and CDR2: MNHEY, SVGEGT. V was pared by 2 bases and J by 0 bases, with 5 bases of the junction left unmatched. This CDR3 region has 17 residues. CDR3 in DNA: TGTGCCAGCAGTTACCGCATACTAGCGGGGGACCAAGAGACCCAGTACTTC. Its translation: CASSYRILAGDQETQYF.

This clonotype was counted between two and nine times. This rearrangement joins TRBV4-3 to TRBJ2-5, with 10 nucleotides matching TRBD1. Unmatched junction bases numbered 8, after V lost 5 bases and J lost 5 bases. Germline V gene data show CDR1 as LGHNA and CDR2 as YSLEER. The CDR3 sequence is 15 residues long. The CDR3 DNA sequence: TGCGCCAGCAGCTTCCGTCCGGGACAGGGGGAGACCCAGTACTTC. Translation gives CASSFRPGQGETQYF.

The chain couples TRBV6-6 to TRBJ1-2; D ambiguous. The CDR3 consists of 14 residues. V lost 5 bases and J 6 bases, leaving 16 bases between the germline ends. Germline assignment: CDR1 MNHNY and CDR2 SVGAGI (reference sequence). DNA of the CDR3: TGTGCCAGCAGTGTTGGACCTCCTCAGCATGGCTACACCTTC. It is translated as CASSVGPPQHGYTF.